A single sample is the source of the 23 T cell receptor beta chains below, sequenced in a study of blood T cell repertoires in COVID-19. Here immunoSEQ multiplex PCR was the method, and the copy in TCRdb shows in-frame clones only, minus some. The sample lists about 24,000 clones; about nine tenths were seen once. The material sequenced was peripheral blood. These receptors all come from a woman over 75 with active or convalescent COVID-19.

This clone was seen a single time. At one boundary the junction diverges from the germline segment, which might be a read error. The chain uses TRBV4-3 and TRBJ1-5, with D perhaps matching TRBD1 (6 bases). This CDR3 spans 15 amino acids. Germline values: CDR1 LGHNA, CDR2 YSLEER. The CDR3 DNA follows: TGCGCCAGCAGCCAAGCGTGGGGGGGCAAGCAGCCCCAGCATTTT. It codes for CASSQAWGGKQPQHF.

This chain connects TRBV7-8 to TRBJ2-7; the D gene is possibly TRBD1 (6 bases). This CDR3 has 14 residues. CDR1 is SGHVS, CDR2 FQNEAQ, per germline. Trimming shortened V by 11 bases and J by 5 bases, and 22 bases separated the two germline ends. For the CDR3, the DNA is TGTGCCGGCGGACAGTCGATATCCTATAACGAGCAGTACTTC. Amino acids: CAGGQSISYNEQYF.

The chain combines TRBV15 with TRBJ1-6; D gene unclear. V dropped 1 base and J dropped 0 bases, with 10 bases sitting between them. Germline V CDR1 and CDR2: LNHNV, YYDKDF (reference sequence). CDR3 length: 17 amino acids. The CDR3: CATSRAEGSSYNSPLHF. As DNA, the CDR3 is TGTGCCACCAGCAGAGCGGAGGGAAGCTCCTATAATTCACCCCTCCACTTT.

The CDR3 DNA reads TGTGCCAGCAGTTTACCGGGACAGGATTCCTACGAGCAGTACTTC. Its protein is CASSLPGQDSYEQYF. The chain uses TRBV28 and TRBJ2-7; 8 bases map to TRBD1. The CDR3 loop spans 15 amino acids. Germline assignment: CDR1 MDHEN and CDR2 SYDVKM. J lost 1 base, V lost 2 bases, and 4 bases had no gene match.

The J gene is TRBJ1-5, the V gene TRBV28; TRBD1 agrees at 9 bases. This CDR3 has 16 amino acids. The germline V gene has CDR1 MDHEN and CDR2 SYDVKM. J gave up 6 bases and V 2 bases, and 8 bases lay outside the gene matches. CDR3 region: CASSLRYRGPGQPQHF. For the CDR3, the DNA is TGTGCCAGCAGTTTAAGGTACAGGGGGCCGGGTCAGCCCCAGCATTTT.

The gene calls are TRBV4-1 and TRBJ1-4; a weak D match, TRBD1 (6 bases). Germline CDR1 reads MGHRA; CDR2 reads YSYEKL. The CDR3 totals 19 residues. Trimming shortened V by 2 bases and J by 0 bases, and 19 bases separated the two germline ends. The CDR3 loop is CASSQKGIGGDATNEKLFF. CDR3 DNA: TGCGCCAGCAGCCAAAAAGGGATAGGGGGTGACGCAACTAATGAAAAACTGTTTTTT.

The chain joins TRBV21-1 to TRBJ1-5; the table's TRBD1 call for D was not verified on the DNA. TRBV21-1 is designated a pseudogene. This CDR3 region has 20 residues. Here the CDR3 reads CASSTGTGVYWVYGNQPQHF. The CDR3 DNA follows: TGTGCCAGCAGCACCGGGACAGGGGTTTATTGGGTATATGGCAATCAGCCCCAGCATTTT.

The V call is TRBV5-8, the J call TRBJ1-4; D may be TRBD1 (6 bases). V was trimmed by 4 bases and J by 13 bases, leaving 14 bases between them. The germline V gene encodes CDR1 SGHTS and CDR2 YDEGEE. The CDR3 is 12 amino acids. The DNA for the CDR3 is TGTGCCAGCAGCATAATACAGGGCGGACTGTTTTTT. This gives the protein CASSIIQGGLFF.

The CDR3 DNA follows: TGTGCCAGCAGCTTAGGGACAGGCCCGCGACAAGAGACCCAGTACTTC. This sequence encodes CASSLGTGPRQETQYF. V usage is TRBV7-9 and J usage is TRBJ2-5, with 7 positions matching TRBD1. CDR1 is SEHNR and CDR2 is FQNEAQ in the germline V gene (reference sequence). This CDR3 contains 16 residues. V was pared by 1 base and J by 2 bases, with 7 bases of the junction left unmatched.

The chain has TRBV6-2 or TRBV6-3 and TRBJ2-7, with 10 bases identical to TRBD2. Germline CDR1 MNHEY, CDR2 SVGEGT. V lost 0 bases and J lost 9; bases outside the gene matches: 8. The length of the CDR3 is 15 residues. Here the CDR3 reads CASSYSGLAGAVQYF. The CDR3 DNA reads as TGTGCCAGCAGTTACTCGGGGCTAGCGGGAGCGGTGCAGTACTTC.

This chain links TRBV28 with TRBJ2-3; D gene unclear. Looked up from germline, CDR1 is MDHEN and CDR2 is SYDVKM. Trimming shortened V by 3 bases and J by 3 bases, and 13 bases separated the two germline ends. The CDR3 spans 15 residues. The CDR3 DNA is TGTGCCAGCAGTTTTCACTACCCCCGTACAGATACGCAGTATTTT. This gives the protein CASSFHYPRTDTQYF.

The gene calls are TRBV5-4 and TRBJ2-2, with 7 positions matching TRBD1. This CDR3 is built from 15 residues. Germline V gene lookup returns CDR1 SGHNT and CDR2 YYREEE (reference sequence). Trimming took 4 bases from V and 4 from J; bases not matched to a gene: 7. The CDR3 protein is CASSTDRDATGELFF. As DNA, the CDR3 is TGTGCCAGCAGCACAGACAGGGACGCCACCGGGGAGCTGTTTTTT.

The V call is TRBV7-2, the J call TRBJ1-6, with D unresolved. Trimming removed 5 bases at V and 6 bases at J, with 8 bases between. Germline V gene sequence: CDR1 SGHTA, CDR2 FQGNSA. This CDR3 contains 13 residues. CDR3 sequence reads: CASSPQANSPLHF. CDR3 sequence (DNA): TGTGCCAGCAGCCCCCAGGCTAATTCACCCCTCCACTTT.

The CDR3 is CASSQQRGNGYTF. CDR3 nucleotides: TGCGCCAGCAGCCAGCAAAGGGGGAATGGCTACACCTTC. V is TRBV4-3 and J is TRBJ1-2; possible D gene TRBD1, 6 bases. This CDR3 contains 13 residues. Trimming removed 3 bases at V and 6 bases at J, with 11 bases between. CDR1 is LGHNA and CDR2 is YSLEER in the germline V gene.

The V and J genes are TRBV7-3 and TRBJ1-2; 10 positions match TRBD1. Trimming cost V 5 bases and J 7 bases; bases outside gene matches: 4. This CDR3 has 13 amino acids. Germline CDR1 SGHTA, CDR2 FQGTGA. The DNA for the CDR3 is TGTGCCAGCAGCACCCGACAGGGGGCTGGCTACACCTTC. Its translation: CASSTRQGAGYTF.

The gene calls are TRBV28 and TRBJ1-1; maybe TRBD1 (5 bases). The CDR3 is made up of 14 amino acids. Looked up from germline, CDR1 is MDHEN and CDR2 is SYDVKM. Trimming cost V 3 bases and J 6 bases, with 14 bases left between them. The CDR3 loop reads CASSFFREVSEAFF. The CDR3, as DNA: TGTGCCAGCAGTTTTTTCAGGGAGGTCTCTGAAGCTTTCTTT.

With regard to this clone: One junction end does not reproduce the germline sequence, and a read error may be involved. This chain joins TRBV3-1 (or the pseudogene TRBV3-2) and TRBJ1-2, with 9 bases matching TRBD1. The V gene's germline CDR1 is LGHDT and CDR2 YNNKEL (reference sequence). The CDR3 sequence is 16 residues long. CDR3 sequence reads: CASTQYRTGDIYGYTF. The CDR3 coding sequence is TGTGCCAGCACCCAATATCGGACAGGGGATATTTATGGCTACACCTTC.

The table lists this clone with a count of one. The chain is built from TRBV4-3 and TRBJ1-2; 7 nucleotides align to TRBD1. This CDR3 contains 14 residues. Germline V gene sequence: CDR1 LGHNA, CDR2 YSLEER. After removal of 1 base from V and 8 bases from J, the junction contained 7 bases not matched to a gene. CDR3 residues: CASSQVAGGSGYTF. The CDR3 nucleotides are TGCGCCAGCAGCCAAGTGGCAGGGGGAAGCGGCTACACCTTC.

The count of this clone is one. CDR3 region: CASSQPFAQGTEAFF. CDR3 sequence (DNA): TGCGCCAGCAGCCAGCCCTTCGCCCAGGGGACGGAAGCTTTCTTT. The chain links TRBV4-1 to TRBJ1-1; possible D gene TRBD1, 6 bases. The CDR3 runs to 15 residues. V lost 3 bases to trimming and J lost 8 bases, with 19 bases between them. Germline CDR1 MGHRA, CDR2 YSYEKL.

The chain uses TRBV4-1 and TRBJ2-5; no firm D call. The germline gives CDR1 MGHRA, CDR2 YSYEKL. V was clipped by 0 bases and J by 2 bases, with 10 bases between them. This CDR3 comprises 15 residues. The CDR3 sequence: CASSQDDNKQETQYF. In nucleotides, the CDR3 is TGCGCCAGCAGCCAAGATGATAACAAGCAAGAGACCCAGTACTTC.

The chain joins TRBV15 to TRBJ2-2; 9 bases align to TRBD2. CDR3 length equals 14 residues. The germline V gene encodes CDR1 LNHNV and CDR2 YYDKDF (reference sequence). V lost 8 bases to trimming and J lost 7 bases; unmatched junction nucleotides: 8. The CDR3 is CATGTGLARGELFF. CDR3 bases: TGTGCCACCGGTACGGGACTAGCCCGCGGGGAGCTGTTTTTT.

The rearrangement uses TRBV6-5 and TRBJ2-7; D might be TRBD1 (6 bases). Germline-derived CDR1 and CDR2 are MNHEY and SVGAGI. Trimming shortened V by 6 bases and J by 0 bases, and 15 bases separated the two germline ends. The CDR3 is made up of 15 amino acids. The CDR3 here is CASRRGQTSSYEQYF. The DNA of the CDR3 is TGTGCCAGCAGGAGAGGACAGACGAGCTCCTACGAGCAGTACTTC.

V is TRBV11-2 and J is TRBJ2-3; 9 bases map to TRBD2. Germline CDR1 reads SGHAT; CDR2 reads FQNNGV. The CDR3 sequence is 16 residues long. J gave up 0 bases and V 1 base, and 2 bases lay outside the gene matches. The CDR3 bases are TGTGCCAGCAGCTTAGGGAGCGGGGGGAGCACAGATACGCAGTATTTT. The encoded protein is CASSLGSGGSTDTQYF.